Here is one T cell receptor (beta chain) with its context. Germline CDR1 reads MNHEY; CDR2 reads SMNVEV (reference sequence). V shed 6 bases, J shed 1 base, and the junction held 3 bases outside the gene matches. CDR3 length: 15 residues. Methods used by the authors: Estimated nucleated cell counts came from reference gene primer amplification. TCRdb's copy holds only in-frame clones and misses some; the assay was immunoSEQ multiplex PCR. V and J calls and clone size are given by that table; D and trimming were obtained from the DNA. The sample lists 70,000 to 100,000 clones; 65% to 85% were seen once. This specimen comes from a study of blood T cell repertoires in COVID-19. Study summary: Spain, Italy and the United States supplied samples that represented acute and convalescent COVID-19. PBMCs, B-cell-depleted T cells, or T cells provided the cDNA or gDNA that made up the material.

This receptor was obtained from an elderly woman with acute or convalescent COVID-19. The chain links TRBV27 to TRBJ1-5; 10 nucleotides agree with TRBD1. Material for sequencing was peripheral blood. DNA of the CDR3: TGTGCCAGCAGACAGGACAGGGGGAGCAATCAGCCCCAGCATTTT. Translated, it gives CASRQDRGSNQPQHF.